This record covers a single T cell receptor beta chain. The length of the CDR3 is 11 residues. V lost 11 bases to trimming and J lost 1 base, with 9 bases between them. Germline CDR1 and CDR2: MNHNS and SASEGT. The data are from a study of shared clonotypes between healthy human individuals. TCRdb's table, derived via immunoSEQ multiplex PCR, lists solely in-frame clones and lacks some. Of almost 750,000 clones listed, roughly 72% are singletons. The receptor comes from a woman between 25 and 40 years old in good health. This chain uses TRBV6-1 with TRBJ2-7; no clear D. The sample consisted of memory CD4+ T cells sorted from blood. As for subset: CD45RA-negative fraction. Written as DNA, the CDR3 is TGTGCCTCCGTAGAATCCTACGAGCAGTACTTC. This encodes CASVESYEQYF.